This TCR beta chain derives from a study of T-cell reconstitution after alpha-beta-depleted transplantation in children. Points from the study as a whole: For some patients, TCRbeta diversity was high at day 60 because of recipient T cells and thymic progenitors that survived. After transplant, at about two months, alpha-beta T cells were reportedly derived from several hundred expanded graft clones. At one year after transplant, newly produced T cells mostly accounted for T-cell counts and diversity.

This clonotype has just a few counts. Its antigen is undetermined. V dropped 5 bases and J dropped 4 bases, with 5 bases sitting between them. The CDR3 totals 11 residues. Germline CDR1 reads ENHRY; CDR2 reads SYGVKD. The TCRbeta library incorporated unique molecular identifiers. MiXCR, run by TCRdb on the PCR reads, gives a single entry per CDR3 protein. The table records some 120,000 distinct CDR3 sequences, roughly 9.7% of them present only once. The chain links TRBV10-3 to TRBJ2-5; D is ambiguous. The sequencing used PBMCs, mostly from graft donor cells, collected 180 days after TCRalphabeta/CD19-depleted stem cell transplant. The clonotype originates from a girl in the first two years of life who had a stem cell transplant for combined immunodeficiency, so the T cells may come from the graft donor. CDR3 bases: TGTGCCATCAGTCCGGGAGAGACCCAGTACTTC. It translates to CAISPGETQYF.